This TCR beta chain was identified in a study of tumor T cells in aggressive B-cell lymphoma. Trimming removed 0 bases from V and 3 bases from J, with 12 bases in between. Per germline, CDR1 LGHNA and CDR2 YNFKEQ. The CDR3 is 15 residues long. The protocol was immunoSEQ multiplex PCR, while the TCRdb copy is restricted to in-frame clones and leaves out a portion. The sample lists some 2,000 clones, approximately 94% seen once, with around 2.6% in the top ten. Sequencing used tumor tissue. The chain uses TRBV4-2 and TRBJ2-7; weak D call: TRBD2 (5 bases). The TCR comes from an adult with diffuse large B cell lymphoma. The CDR3 sequence: CASSQESSSYYEQYF. CDR3 DNA sequence: TGTGCCAGCAGCCAAGAATCTAGCTCCTACTACGAGCAGTACTTC.